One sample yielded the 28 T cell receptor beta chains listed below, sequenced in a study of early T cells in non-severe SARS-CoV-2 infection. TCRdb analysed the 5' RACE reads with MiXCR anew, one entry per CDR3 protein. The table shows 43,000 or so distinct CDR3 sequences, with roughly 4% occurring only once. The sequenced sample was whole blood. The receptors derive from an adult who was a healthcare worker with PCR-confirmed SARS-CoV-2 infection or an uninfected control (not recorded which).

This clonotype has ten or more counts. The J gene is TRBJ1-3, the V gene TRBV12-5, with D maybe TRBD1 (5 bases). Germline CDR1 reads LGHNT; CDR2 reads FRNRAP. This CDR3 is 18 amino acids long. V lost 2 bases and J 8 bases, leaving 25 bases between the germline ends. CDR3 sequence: CASGLLGTGFSHGDTIYF. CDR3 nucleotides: TGTGCTAGTGGTTTGCTTGGGACCGGCTTTTCCCATGGGGACACCATATATTTT.

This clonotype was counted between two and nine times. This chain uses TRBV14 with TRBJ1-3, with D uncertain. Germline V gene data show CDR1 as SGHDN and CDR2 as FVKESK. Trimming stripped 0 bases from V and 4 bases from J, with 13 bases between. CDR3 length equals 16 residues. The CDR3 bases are TGTGCCAGCAGCCAAGAAGGCAGTCGAAGGGGAAACACCATATATTTT. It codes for CASSQEGSRRGNTIYF.

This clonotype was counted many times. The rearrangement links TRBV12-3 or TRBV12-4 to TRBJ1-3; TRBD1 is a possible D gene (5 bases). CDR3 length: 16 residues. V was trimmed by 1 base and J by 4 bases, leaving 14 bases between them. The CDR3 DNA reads TGTGCCAGCAGTTTAGTCGGCCAGGGAAAAGGAAACACCATATATTTT. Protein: CASSLVGQGKGNTIYF.

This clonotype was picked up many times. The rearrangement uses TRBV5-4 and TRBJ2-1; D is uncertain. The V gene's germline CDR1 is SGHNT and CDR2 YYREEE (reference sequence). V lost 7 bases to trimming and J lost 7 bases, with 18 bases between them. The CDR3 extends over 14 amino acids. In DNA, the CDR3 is TGTGCCAGCCGTCCCCCCGTTAAGGGAAATGAGCAGTTCTTC. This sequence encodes CASRPPVKGNEQFF.

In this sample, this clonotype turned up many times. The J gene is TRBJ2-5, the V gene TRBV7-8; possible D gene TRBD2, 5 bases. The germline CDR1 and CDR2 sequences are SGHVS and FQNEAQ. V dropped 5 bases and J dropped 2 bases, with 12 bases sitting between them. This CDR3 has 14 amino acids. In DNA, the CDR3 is TGTGCCAGCAGCCCCCCCCGGGAACAAGAGACCCAGTACTTC. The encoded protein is CASSPPREQETQYF.

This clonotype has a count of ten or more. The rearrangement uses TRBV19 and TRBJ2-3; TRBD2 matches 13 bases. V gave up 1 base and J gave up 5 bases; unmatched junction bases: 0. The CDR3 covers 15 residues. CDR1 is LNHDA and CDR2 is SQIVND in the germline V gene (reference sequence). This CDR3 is CASSIGLAGGDTQYF. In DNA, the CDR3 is TGTGCCAGTAGTATAGGACTAGCGGGAGGAGATACGCAGTATTTT.

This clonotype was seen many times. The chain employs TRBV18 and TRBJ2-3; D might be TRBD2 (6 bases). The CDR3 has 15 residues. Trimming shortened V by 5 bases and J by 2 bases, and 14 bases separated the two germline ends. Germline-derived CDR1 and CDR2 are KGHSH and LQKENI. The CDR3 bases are TGTGCCAGCTCAACGAGGGACTCCACCACAGATACGCAGTATTTT. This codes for CASSTRDSTTDTQYF.

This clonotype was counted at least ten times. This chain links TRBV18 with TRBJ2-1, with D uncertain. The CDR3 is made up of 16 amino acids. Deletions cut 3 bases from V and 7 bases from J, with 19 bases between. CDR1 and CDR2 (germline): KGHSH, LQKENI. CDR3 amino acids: CASSPLLVARHNEQFF. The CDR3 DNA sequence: TGTGCCAGCTCACCTCTCCTAGTGGCCCGACATAATGAGCAGTTCTTC.

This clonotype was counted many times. CDR3 nucleotide sequence: TGTGCCAGCACCCTATACAGGAAGGAAGCGGGGGGTATGACAGATACGCAGTATTTT. It yields the protein CASTLYRKEAGGMTDTQYF. This chain connects TRBV12-3 or TRBV12-4 to TRBJ2-3; 9 bases fit TRBD2. The CDR3 runs to 19 residues. Unmatched junction bases numbered 20, after V lost 7 bases and J lost 3 bases.

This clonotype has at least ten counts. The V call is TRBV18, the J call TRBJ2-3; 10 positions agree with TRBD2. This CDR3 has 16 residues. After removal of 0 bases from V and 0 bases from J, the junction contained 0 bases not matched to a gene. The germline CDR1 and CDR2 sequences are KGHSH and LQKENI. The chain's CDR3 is CASSPPGLASTDTQYF. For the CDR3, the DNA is TGTGCCAGCTCACCACCGGGACTAGCGAGCACAGATACGCAGTATTTT. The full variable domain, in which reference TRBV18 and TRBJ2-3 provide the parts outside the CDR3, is NAGVMQNPRHLVRRRGQEARLRCSPMKGHSHVYWYRQLPEEGLKFMVYLQKENIIDESGMPKERFSAEFPKEGPSILRIQQVVRGDSAAYFCASSPPGLASTDTQYFGPGTRLTVL.

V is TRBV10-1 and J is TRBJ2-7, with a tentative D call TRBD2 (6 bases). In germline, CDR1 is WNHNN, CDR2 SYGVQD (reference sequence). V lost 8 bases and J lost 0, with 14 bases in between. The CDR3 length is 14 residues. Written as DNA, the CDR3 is TGCGCCAGCCCGGAGGTCGGGAGCTCCTACGAGCAGTACTTC. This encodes CASPEVGSSYEQYF.

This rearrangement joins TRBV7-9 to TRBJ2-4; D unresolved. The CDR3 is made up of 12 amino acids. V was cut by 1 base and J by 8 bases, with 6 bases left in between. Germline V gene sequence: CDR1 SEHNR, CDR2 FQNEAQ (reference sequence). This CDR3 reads CASSLGGHIQYF. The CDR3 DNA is TGTGCCAGCAGCTTAGGTGGGCACATTCAGTACTTC.

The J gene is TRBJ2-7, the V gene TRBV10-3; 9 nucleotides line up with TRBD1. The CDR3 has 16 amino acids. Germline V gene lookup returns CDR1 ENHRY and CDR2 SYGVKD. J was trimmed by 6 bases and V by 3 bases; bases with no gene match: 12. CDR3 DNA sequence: TGTGCCATCAGTGACGCCTGGACAGGGGACCCCACCGAGCAGTACTTC. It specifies CAISDAWTGDPTEQYF.

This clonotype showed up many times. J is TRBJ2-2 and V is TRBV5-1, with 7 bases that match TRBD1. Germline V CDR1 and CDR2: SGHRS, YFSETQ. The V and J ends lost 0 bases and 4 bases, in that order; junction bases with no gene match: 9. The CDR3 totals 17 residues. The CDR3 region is CASSLAPQGEITGELFF. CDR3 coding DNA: TGCGCCAGCAGCTTGGCGCCCCAGGGGGAAATCACCGGGGAGCTGTTTTTT. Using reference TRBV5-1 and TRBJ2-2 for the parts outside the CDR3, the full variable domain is KAGVTQTPRYLIKTRGQQVTLSCSPISGHRSVSWYQQTPGQGLQFLFEYFSETQRNKGNFPGRFSGRQFSNSRSEMNVSTLELGDSALYLCASSLAPQGEITGELFFGEGSRLTVL.

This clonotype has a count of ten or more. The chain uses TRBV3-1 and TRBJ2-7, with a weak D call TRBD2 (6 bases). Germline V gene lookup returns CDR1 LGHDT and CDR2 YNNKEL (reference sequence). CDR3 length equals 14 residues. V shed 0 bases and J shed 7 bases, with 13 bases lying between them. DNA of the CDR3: TGTGCCAGCAGCCAAGATCCAGCGGCGGGGGAGCAGTACTTC. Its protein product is CASSQDPAAGEQYF.

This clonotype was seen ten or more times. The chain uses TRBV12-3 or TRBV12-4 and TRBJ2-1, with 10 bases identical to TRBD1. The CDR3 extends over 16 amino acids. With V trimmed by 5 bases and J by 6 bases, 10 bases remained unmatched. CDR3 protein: CASSLDRGRRSNEQFF. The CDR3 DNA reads TGTGCCAGCAGTCTCGACAGGGGGCGCAGGAGCAATGAGCAGTTCTTC.

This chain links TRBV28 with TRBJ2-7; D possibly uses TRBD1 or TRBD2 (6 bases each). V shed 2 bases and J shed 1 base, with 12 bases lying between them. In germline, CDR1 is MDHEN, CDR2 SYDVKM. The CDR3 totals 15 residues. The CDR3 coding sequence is TGTGCCAGCAGTTTACTCCAGGGGACTTCCTACGAGCAGTACTTC. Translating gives CASSLLQGTSYEQYF.

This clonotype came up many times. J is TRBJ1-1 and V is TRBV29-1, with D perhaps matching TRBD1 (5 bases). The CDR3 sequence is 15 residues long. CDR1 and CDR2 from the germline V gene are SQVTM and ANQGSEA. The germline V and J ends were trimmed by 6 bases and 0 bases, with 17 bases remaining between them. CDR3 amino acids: CSVLMTGRLNTEAFF. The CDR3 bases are TGCAGCGTACTTATGACGGGACGTTTGAACACTGAAGCTTTCTTT.

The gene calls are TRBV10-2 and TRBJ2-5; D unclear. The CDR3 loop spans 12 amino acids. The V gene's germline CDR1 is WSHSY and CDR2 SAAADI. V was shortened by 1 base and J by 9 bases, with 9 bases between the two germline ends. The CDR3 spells CASSEWTASQYF. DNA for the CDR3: TGCGCCAGCAGTGAGTGGACGGCCTCCCAGTACTTC.

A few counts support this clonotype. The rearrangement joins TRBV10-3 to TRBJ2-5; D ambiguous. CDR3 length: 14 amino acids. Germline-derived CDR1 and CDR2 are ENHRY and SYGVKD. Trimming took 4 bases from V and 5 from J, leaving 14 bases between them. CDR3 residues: CAISAELTVETQYF. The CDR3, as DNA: TGTGCCATCAGTGCAGAACTAACGGTTGAGACCCAGTACTTC.

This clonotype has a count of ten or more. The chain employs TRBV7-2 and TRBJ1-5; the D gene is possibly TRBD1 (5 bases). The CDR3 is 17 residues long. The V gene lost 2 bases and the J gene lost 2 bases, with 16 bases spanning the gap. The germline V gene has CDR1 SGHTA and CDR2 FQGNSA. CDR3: CASSLMGIGVGNQPQHF. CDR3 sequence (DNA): TGTGCCAGCAGCTTAATGGGAATAGGGGTTGGCAATCAGCCCCAGCATTTT.

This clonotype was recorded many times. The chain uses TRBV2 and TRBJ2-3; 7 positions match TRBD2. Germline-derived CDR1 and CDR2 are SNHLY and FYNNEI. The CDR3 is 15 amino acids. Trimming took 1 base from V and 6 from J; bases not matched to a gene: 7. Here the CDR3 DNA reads TGTGCCAGCAGTGAAGAGGGCGGGAGAGTGGATACGCAGTATTTT. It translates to CASSEEGGRVDTQYF. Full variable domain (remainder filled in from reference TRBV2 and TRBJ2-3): EPEVTQTPSHQVTQMGQEVILRCVPISNHLYFYWYRQILGQKVEFLVSFYNNEISEKSEIFDDQFSVERPDGSNFTLKIRSTKLEDSAMYFCASSEEGGRVDTQYFGPGTRLTVL.

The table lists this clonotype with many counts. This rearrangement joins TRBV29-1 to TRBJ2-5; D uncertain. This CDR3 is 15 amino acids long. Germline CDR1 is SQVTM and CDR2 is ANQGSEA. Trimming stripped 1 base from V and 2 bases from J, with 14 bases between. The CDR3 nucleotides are TGCAGCGTTGAAGGGGCGGCCCCCCGGCAAGAGACCCAGTACTTC. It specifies CSVEGAAPRQETQYF.

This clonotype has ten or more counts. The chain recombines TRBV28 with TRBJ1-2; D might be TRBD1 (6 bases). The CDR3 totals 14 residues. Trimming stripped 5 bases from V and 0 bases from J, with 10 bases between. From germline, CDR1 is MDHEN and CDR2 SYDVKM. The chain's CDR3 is CASSKGGTNYGYTF. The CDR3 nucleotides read TGTGCCAGCAGTAAGGGGGGTACTAACTATGGCTACACCTTC.

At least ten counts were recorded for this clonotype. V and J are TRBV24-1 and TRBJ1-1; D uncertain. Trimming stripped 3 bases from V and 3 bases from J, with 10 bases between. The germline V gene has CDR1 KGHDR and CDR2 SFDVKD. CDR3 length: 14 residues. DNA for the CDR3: TGTGCCACCAGTGATCCTGGCAACCACACTGAAGCTTTCTTT. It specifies CATSDPGNHTEAFF.

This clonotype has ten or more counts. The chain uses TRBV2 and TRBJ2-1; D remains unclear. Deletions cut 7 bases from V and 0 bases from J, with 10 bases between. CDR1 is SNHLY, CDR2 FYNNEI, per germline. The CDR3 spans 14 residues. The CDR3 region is CASMPGPSYNEQFF. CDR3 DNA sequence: TGTGCCAGCATGCCCGGACCCTCCTACAATGAGCAGTTCTTC.

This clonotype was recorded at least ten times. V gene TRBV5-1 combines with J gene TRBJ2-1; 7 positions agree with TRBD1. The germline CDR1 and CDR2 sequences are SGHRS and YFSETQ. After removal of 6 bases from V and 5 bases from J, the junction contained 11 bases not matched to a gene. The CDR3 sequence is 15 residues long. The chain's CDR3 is CASMQQGMVNNEQFF. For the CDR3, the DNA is TGCGCCAGCATGCAACAGGGGATGGTCAACAATGAGCAGTTCTTC.

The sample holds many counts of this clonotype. CDR3 in DNA: TGTGCCAGCAGCTGGACTGGCGCCAACAATCAGCCCCAGCATTTT. This encodes CASSWTGANNQPQHF. J is TRBJ1-5 and V is TRBV7-2; D call uncertain. Trimming stripped 4 bases from V and 3 bases from J, with 13 bases between. Germline V lookup: CDR1 SGHTA, CDR2 FQGNSA. The CDR3 is made up of 15 amino acids.